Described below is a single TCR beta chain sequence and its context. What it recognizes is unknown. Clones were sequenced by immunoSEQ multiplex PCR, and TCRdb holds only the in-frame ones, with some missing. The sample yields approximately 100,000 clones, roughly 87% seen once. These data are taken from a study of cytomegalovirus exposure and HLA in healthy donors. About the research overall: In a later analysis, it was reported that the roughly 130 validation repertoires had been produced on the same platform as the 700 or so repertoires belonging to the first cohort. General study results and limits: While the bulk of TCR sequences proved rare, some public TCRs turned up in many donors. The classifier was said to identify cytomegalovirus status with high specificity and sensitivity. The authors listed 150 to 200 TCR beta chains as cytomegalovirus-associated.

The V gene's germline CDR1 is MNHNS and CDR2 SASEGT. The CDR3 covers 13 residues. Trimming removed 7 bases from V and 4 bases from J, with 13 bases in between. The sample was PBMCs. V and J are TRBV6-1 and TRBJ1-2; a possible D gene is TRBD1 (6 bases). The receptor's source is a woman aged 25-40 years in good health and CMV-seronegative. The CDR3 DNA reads TGTGCCAGCACCCCCGACAGGATCTATGGCTACACCTTC. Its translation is CASTPDRIYGYTF.